Each of the 23 T cell receptor beta chains below was sequenced from the same sample in a study of T cells in Graves' hyperthyroidism and ophthalmopathy. Using RNA transcripts as the source, TCR beta CDR3 regions were amplified. HTBI primers drove first-round RT-PCR of the TCR CDR3. TCRdb used MiXCR to reprocess the multiplex PCR reads, holding one entry per CDR3 protein. The top ten clones hold roughly 33% of a sample with 300,000 to 450,000 distinct CDR3 sequences, 15% of them seen once. Input material: blood. The receptors come from a woman aged 25 to 39 with Graves' hyperthyroidism.

The table lists this clonotype with many counts. The genes are TRBV29-1 and TRBJ2-1; 14 bases align to TRBD2. Germline CDR1 SQVTM, CDR2 ANQGSEA. The CDR3 sequence is 20 residues long. Trimming at V came to 4 bases and at J to 1 base, leaving 15 bases not matched to a gene. CDR3 sequence reads: CSVGGQGLAGAPSSYNEQFF. The CDR3 nucleotides are TGCAGCGTTGGGGGACAGGGACTAGCGGGAGCACCATCTTCCTACAATGAGCAGTTCTTC.

There are many counts of this clonotype. The chain recombines TRBV28 with TRBJ1-1; D might be TRBD1 (5 bases). V lost 2 bases and J lost 1, with 17 bases in between. Germline assignment: CDR1 MDHEN and CDR2 SYDVKM. This CDR3 comprises 17 residues. CDR3 DNA sequence: TGTGCCAGCAGTTTACCCGGGACGGTAAAAAAGAACACTGAAGCTTTCTTT. It encodes CASSLPGTVKKNTEAFF.

Note on this clonotype: One base away lies a much larger clone, so this may be a sequencing read error. The chain combines TRBV20-1 with TRBJ2-3, with D uncertain. V shed 5 bases and J shed 2 bases, with 14 bases lying between them. Germline loops: CDR1 DFQATT, CDR2 SNEGSKA (reference sequence). The CDR3 extends over 14 amino acids. CDR3 region: CSAFDRWTTDTQYF. CDR3 DNA sequence: TGCAGTGCTTTTGACCGATGGACCACAGATACGCAGTATTTT.

This clonotype was seen ten or more times. This chain uses TRBV28 with TRBJ2-7; 12 bases fit TRBD2. Germline V CDR1 and CDR2: MDHEN, SYDVKM. The CDR3 is made up of 17 amino acids. J gave up 2 bases and V 4 bases, and 9 bases lay outside the gene matches. CDR3 bases: TGTGCCAGCAGTTCCTACCTAGCGGGAGGGGTAACCTACGAGCAGTACTTC. This codes for CASSSYLAGGVTYEQYF.

This clonotype was observed at least ten times. The rearrangement links TRBV2 to TRBJ2-7; the D gene is possibly TRBD2 (6 bases). Looked up from germline, CDR1 is SNHLY and CDR2 is FYNNEI. The V and J ends lost 2 bases and 3 bases respectively, with 11 bases between them. This CDR3 has 14 amino acids. CDR3 region: CASSELAKSYEQYF. The CDR3 nucleotides are TGTGCCAGCAGTGAACTAGCGAAAAGCTACGAGCAGTACTTC.

This clonotype appeared many times. The gene calls are TRBV12-3 or TRBV12-4 and TRBJ2-1; D might be TRBD2 (6 bases). V gave up 3 bases and J gave up 6 bases, with 15 bases separating them. This CDR3 comprises 15 residues. For the CDR3, the DNA is TGTGCCAGCAGTTTCGGGAGAACTTTGGTCAATGAGCAGTTCTTC. Amino acids: CASSFGRTLVNEQFF.

This clonotype was detected many times. The chain's CDR3 is CASSLRTGMSYEQYF. CDR3 coding DNA: TGTGCCAGCAGTCTAAGGACAGGGATGTCCTACGAGCAGTACTTC. The gene calls are TRBV27 and TRBJ2-7; 8 nucleotides align to TRBD1. This CDR3 spans 15 amino acids. Germline V gives CDR1 MNHEY, CDR2 SMNVEV (reference sequence). With V trimmed by 5 bases and J by 1 base, 7 bases remained unmatched.

This clonotype was observed at least ten times. The J gene is TRBJ2-3, the V gene TRBV24-1, with 9 bases aligning to TRBD2. The length of the CDR3 is 15 residues. Trimming took 4 bases from V and 8 from J; bases not matched to a gene: 9. Germline V lookup: CDR1 KGHDR, CDR2 SFDVKD. CDR3 in DNA: TGTGCCACCAGTGACCCCGGGACTAGCCATTCTACGCAGTATTTT. It specifies CATSDPGTSHSTQYF.

This chain links TRBV27 with TRBJ2-7; the D gene could be TRBD1 or TRBD2 (6 bases each). The V end lost 8 bases, the J end lost 4 bases, and 15 bases lay between the germline ends. From germline, CDR1 is MNHEY and CDR2 SMNVEV (reference sequence). This CDR3 region has 13 residues. The CDR3 DNA sequence: TGTGCCAGCTCCCAGGGGAGGTCGTACGAGCAGTACTTC. Its protein is CASSQGRSYEQYF.

This chain connects TRBV3-1 to TRBJ1-3; D not certain. The CDR3 consists of 15 residues. CDR1 is LGHDT and CDR2 is YNNKEL in the germline V gene (reference sequence). V lost 4 bases and J lost 0, with 10 bases in between. The CDR3 nucleotides are TGTGCCAGCAGCCCGCGGTCGAGCTCTGGAAACACCATATATTTT. This translates into CASSPRSSSGNTIYF. The variable domain in full, completed from reference TRBV3-1 and TRBJ1-3, reads DTAVSQTPKYLVTQMGNDKSIKCEQNLGHDTMYWYKQDSKKFLKIMFSYNNKELIINETVPNRFSPKSPDKAHLNLHINSLELGDSAVYFCASSPRSSSGNTIYFGEGSWLTVV.

The table lists this clonotype with a few counts. This chain connects TRBV19 to TRBJ2-7, with D possibly matching TRBD2 (5 bases). V lost 5 bases and J lost 2, with 10 bases in between. This CDR3 is built from 13 residues. The V gene's germline CDR1 is LNHDA and CDR2 SQIVND (reference sequence). CDR3 sequence (DNA): TGTGCCAGTAGTCCAGCGGCTACCTACGAGCAGTACTTC. It codes for CASSPAATYEQYF.

The V call is TRBV7-6, the J call TRBJ2-3, with D perhaps given as TRBD1 or TRBD2 (6 bases each). V lost 5 bases and J 0 bases, leaving 15 bases between the germline ends. This CDR3 contains 16 residues. Germline V gene data show CDR1 as SGHVS and CDR2 as FNYEAQ. In DNA form, the CDR3 reads TGTGCCAGCAGCCCCCGGGGGCGCGGAAGCACAGATACGCAGTATTTT. Protein sequence: CASSPRGRGSTDTQYF.

In its sample, this clonotype was seen many times. The chain has TRBV28 and TRBJ2-2; tentatively, D is TRBD1 (5 bases). V lost 4 bases and J lost 3, with 12 bases in between. Germline V CDR1 and CDR2: MDHEN, SYDVKM. This CDR3 has 15 amino acids. The CDR3, as DNA: TGTGCCAGCAGTTCCCCACTGGGGCACACCGGGGAGCTGTTTTTT. Protein sequence: CASSSPLGHTGELFF. The variable domain in full, with the rest retrieved from reference TRBV28 and TRBJ2-2, is DVKVTQSSRYLVKRTGEKVFLECVQDMDHENMFWYRQDPGLGLRLIYFSYDVKMKEKGDIPEGYSVSREKKERFSLILESASTNQTSMYLCASSSPLGHTGELFFGEGSRLTVL.

This clonotype was counted many times. The CDR3 DNA is TGTGCCAGCAGTCGTCTACCAGGGGGCCACGTCAATGAGCAGTTCTTC. This gives the protein CASSRLPGGHVNEQFF. The chain is built from TRBV28 and TRBJ2-1; 8 nucleotides align to TRBD1. CDR1 MDHEN and CDR2 SYDVKM come from the germline V gene. There are 16 residues in the CDR3. The junction had 12 bases not matched to a gene; V was cut back by 5 bases and J by 6 bases. The full variable domain, in which reference TRBV28 and TRBJ2-1 provide the parts outside the CDR3, is DVKVTQSSRYLVKRTGEKVFLECVQDMDHENMFWYRQDPGLGLRLIYFSYDVKMKEKGDIPEGYSVSREKKERFSLILESASTNQTSMYLCASSRLPGGHVNEQFFGPGTRLTVL.

This rearrangement joins TRBV27 to TRBJ2-7, with 10 bases aligning to TRBD1. V lost 6 bases, J lost 3 bases, and 20 bases stayed unmatched. Germline lookup yields CDR1 MNHEY and CDR2 SMNVEV (reference sequence). The CDR3 loop spans 19 amino acids. CDR3 nucleotides: TGTGCCAGCAGAACCCTGAGGACAGGGGGACGCTACAACTACTACGAGCAGTACTTC. Its translation is CASRTLRTGGRYNYYEQYF.

The chain combines TRBV6-1 with TRBJ2-1; D perhaps matches TRBD1 (5 bases). The CDR3 sequence is 15 residues long. The V and J ends lost 6 bases and 4 bases respectively, with 16 bases between them. CDR1 and CDR2 (germline): MNHNS, SASEGT. The CDR3 is CASSQTGPPYNEQFF. The CDR3 DNA reads as TGTGCCAGCAGCCAAACAGGCCCTCCTTACAATGAGCAGTTCTTC.

V usage is TRBV11-2 and J usage is TRBJ2-1; D possibly corresponds to TRBD2 (6 bases). With 5 bases removed from V and 14 bases from J, the gap between germline ends came to 19 bases. Per the germline V gene, CDR1 is SGHAT and CDR2 is FQNNGV. This CDR3 is 13 amino acids long. CDR3 sequence: CASSPKAAVAEFF. CDR3 nucleotide sequence: TGTGCCAGCAGCCCTAAAGCGGCAGTAGCGGAGTTCTTC.

This clonotype was observed at least ten times. The chain combines TRBV27 with TRBJ2-1; D is perhaps TRBD2 (6 bases). CDR3 length: 20 residues. The germline V and J ends were trimmed by 0 bases and 6 bases, with 27 bases remaining between them. The germline V gene encodes CDR1 MNHEY and CDR2 SMNVEV (reference sequence). The CDR3 bases are TGTGCCAGCAGTTTATCGACGGGACTCCTCTTAGGTTCTTATTTCAATGAGCAGTTCTTC. Its translation is CASSLSTGLLLGSYFNEQFF.

This sequence joins TRBV20-1 and TRBJ2-7; D is unresolved. The CDR3 is 12 amino acids. V shed 5 bases and J shed 3 bases, with 11 bases lying between them. Per germline, CDR1 DFQATT and CDR2 SNEGSKA (reference sequence). CDR3 loop: CSAVELNYEQYF. The CDR3 coding sequence is TGCAGTGCTGTAGAATTAAACTACGAGCAGTACTTC.

This clonotype was seen only a few times. This chain joins TRBV7-3 and TRBJ2-1; the D gene is possibly TRBD2 (5 bases). This CDR3 has 14 amino acids. V lost 2 bases and J lost 7, with 12 bases in between. CDR1 and CDR2 from the germline V gene are SGHTA and FQGTGA. CDR3 bases: TGTGCCAGCAGCTTACGGGGAAAATCTAATGAGCAGTTCTTC. As protein: CASSLRGKSNEQFF.

The rearrangement links TRBV10-2 to TRBJ1-5; D unresolved. CDR3 length: 13 amino acids. From germline, CDR1 is WSHSY and CDR2 SAAADI. V lost 5 bases and J lost 3, with 8 bases in between. CDR3 sequence (DNA): TGCGCCAGCAGTATGGATCCCAATCAGCCCCAGCATTTT. Encoded protein: CASSMDPNQPQHF.

The sample holds many counts of this clonotype. V and J are TRBV7-2 and TRBJ2-1, with 9 bases aligning to TRBD2. The germline CDR1 and CDR2 sequences are SGHTA and FQGNSA. J gave up 7 bases and V 1 base, and 5 bases lay outside the gene matches. The length of the CDR3 is 15 residues. CDR3 sequence: CASSLVSSGMNEQFF. In DNA form, the CDR3 reads TGTGCCAGCAGCTTAGTCTCTAGCGGGATGAATGAGCAGTTCTTC.

The sample holds a few counts of this clonotype. V usage is TRBV29-1 and J usage is TRBJ1-2; no reliable D call. CDR1 is SQVTM and CDR2 is ANQGSEA in the germline V gene. V was shortened by 6 bases and J by 4 bases, with 12 bases between the two germline ends. CDR3 length: 12 amino acids. This CDR3 reads CSVEGLGYGYTF. In DNA form, the CDR3 reads TGCAGCGTGGAGGGATTGGGCTATGGCTACACCTTC.